This entry lists 24 T cell receptor beta chains sequenced from one sample in a study of blood T cell repertoires in COVID-19. The protocol was immunoSEQ multiplex PCR, while the TCRdb copy is restricted to in-frame clones and leaves out a portion. The table lists around 300,000 clones, over 85% of them singletons. The specimen sequenced was PBMCs or T cells enriched from blood (not recorded which). The origin of the receptors is a woman aged 60 to 75 who had recovered from COVID-19.

The rearrangement uses TRBV14 and TRBJ2-3; 13 bases agree with TRBD2. The V gene's germline CDR1 is SGHDN and CDR2 FVKESK. Germline trimming cut 4 bases from V and 6 bases from J; bases unmatched to any gene: 4. This CDR3 region has 15 residues. The CDR3 region has the DNA TGTGCCAGCAGCCCAGGACTAGCGGGAGTGGATACGCAGTATTTT. It is translated as CASSPGLAGVDTQYF.

This chain links TRBV19 with TRBJ2-6; 9 positions agree with TRBD1. The CDR3 extends over 19 amino acids. The ends lost 2 bases at V and 0 bases at J; junction bases unmatched: 8. Per the germline V gene, CDR1 is LNHDA and CDR2 is SQIVND (reference sequence). The DNA for the CDR3 is TGTGCCAGTAGTATATTTAGACAGGGGGTCGACTCTGGGGCCAACGTCCTGACTTTC. Translated, it gives CASSIFRQGVDSGANVLTF.

This sequence joins TRBV5-4 and TRBJ1-2; D is unclear. V shed 4 bases and J shed 6 bases, with 19 bases lying between them. The CDR3 is 15 residues long. Germline CDR1 is SGHNT and CDR2 is YYREEE (reference sequence). CDR3 nucleotide sequence: TGTGCCAGCAGCCCTGGTGGAGGGTGGGCGGATGGCTACACCTTC. Amino acid sequence: CASSPGGGWADGYTF.

The CDR3: CASSLTSGRALETQYF. For the CDR3, the DNA is TGTGCCAGCAGTTTAACTAGCGGAAGAGCCCTGGAGACCCAGTACTTC. The V call is TRBV28, the J call TRBJ2-5, with TRBD2 identical over 8 bases. V lost 2 bases to trimming and J lost 5 bases; unmatched junction nucleotides: 10. The CDR3 has 16 amino acids. CDR1 is MDHEN and CDR2 is SYDVKM in the germline V gene.

V gene TRBV30 combines with J gene TRBJ1-1, with D perhaps matching TRBD1 (5 bases). The germline V gene has CDR1 GTSNPN and CDR2 SVGIG (reference sequence). The CDR3 consists of 13 residues. The germline V and J ends were trimmed by 2 bases and 2 bases, with 9 bases remaining between them. CDR3 DNA: TGTGCCTGGAGTAAAGACAGTAACACTGAAGCTTTCTTT. This gives the protein CAWSKDSNTEAFF.

A few counts support this clone. The rearrangement joins TRBV5-5 to TRBJ2-5; possibly TRBD1 for D (6 bases). In germline, CDR1 is SGHKS, CDR2 YYEKEE (reference sequence). CDR3 length: 13 residues. With 4 bases removed from V and 3 bases from J, the gap between germline ends came to 10 bases. CDR3 loop: CASSTRTEETQYF. The CDR3 DNA sequence: TGTGCCAGCAGCACCCGGACAGAAGAGACCCAGTACTTC.

This clone was seen a single time. The chain employs TRBV3-1 (or the pseudogene TRBV3-2) and TRBJ1-5; tentatively, D is TRBD1 (5 bases). Germline CDR1 reads LGHDT; CDR2 reads YNNKEL (reference sequence). This CDR3 is built from 14 residues. The V gene lost 2 bases and the J gene lost 5 bases, with 10 bases spanning the gap. CDR3 amino acids: CASSQYPGDQPQHF. For the CDR3, the DNA is TGTGCCAGCAGCCAATACCCGGGGGATCAGCCCCAGCATTTT.

The chain joins TRBV29-1 to TRBJ1-2, with D unresolved. The V and J ends lost 7 bases and 4 bases respectively, with 22 bases between them. The germline V gene has CDR1 SQVTM and CDR2 ANQGSEA. The CDR3 runs to 15 residues. CDR3 in amino acids: CSARLYSPRGYGYTF. The DNA of the CDR3 is TGCAGCGCCAGACTTTATAGTCCCCGAGGCTATGGCTACACCTTC.

The genes are TRBV9 and TRBJ1-3, with D unresolved. This CDR3 spans 14 amino acids. Trimming pared 3 bases from V and 0 bases from J, leaving 7 bases between. Looked up from germline, CDR1 is SGDLS and CDR2 is YYNGEE. Here the CDR3 DNA reads TGTGCCAGCAGCGCCGAGGTCTCTGGAAACACCATATATTTT. Translation gives CASSAEVSGNTIYF. The full variable domain, its missing parts supplied by reference TRBV9 and TRBJ1-3, is DSGVTQTPKHLITATGQRVTLRCSPRSGDLSVYWYQQSLDQGLQFLIQYYNGEERAKGNILERFSAQQFPDLHSELNLSSLELGDSALYFCASSAEVSGNTIYFGEGSWLTVV.

The genes are TRBV19 and TRBJ2-5, with 10 bases lining up with TRBD2. The V gene's germline CDR1 is LNHDA and CDR2 SQIVND (reference sequence). The CDR3 covers 15 residues. The V segment lost 6 bases and the J segment 2 bases; nucleotides outside the gene matches: 6. The CDR3 region is CASSRTSGTQETQYF. The CDR3 DNA reads as TGTGCCAGTAGCAGGACTAGCGGAACACAAGAGACCCAGTACTTC.

This chain joins TRBV2 and TRBJ1-2; TRBD1 is a possible D gene (6 bases). CDR3 size: 14 residues. V dropped 3 bases and J dropped 8 bases, with 16 bases sitting between them. Germline loops: CDR1 SNHLY, CDR2 FYNNEI. For the CDR3, the DNA is TGTGCCAGCAGTGAGGACAGCCCCGGCGGCGGCTACACCTTC. Translated: CASSEDSPGGGYTF.

The rearrangement links TRBV6-5 to TRBJ1-5, with unresolved D. Germline V gene lookup returns CDR1 MNHEY and CDR2 SVGAGI. The CDR3 has 15 residues. Trimming cost V 8 bases and J 0 bases, with 14 bases left between them. Here the CDR3 DNA reads TGTGCCAGCCTTGGAGGGCGTCTTAGCAATCAGCCCCAGCATTTT. Residues: CASLGGRLSNQPQHF.

This chain links TRBV18 with TRBJ2-2, with D hard to call. Trimming pared 1 base from V and 4 bases from J, leaving 7 bases between. CDR3 length: 14 residues. Germline values: CDR1 KGHSH, CDR2 LQKENI. In DNA, the CDR3 is TGTGCCAGCTCACCACGGTCGAGCACCGGGGAGCTGTTTTTT. Residues: CASSPRSSTGELFF.

Notes on this clone: Within the sample, other DNA sequences also encode this same CDR3. The gene calls are TRBV5-1 and TRBJ2-3, with a weak D call TRBD2 (5 bases). Trimming removed 5 bases at V and 0 bases at J, with 10 bases between. The germline CDR1 and CDR2 sequences are SGHRS and YFSETQ. The CDR3 extends over 14 amino acids. DNA of the CDR3: TGCGCCAGCAGGGCGGGCACTAGCACAGATACGCAGTATTTT. Translation gives CASRAGTSTDTQYF.

In its sample, this clone was seen once. The rearrangement joins TRBV5-1 to TRBJ1-3, with D tentatively TRBD1 (5 bases). V lost 4 bases and J 8 bases, leaving 13 bases between the germline ends. The CDR3 is 13 residues long. In germline, CDR1 is SGHRS, CDR2 YFSETQ. CDR3 nucleotide sequence: TGCGCCAGCAGCGCGGGGCCGGGAGACACCATATATTTT. Its protein is CASSAGPGDTIYF.

The CDR3 here is CASSSSGYQETQYF. As DNA, the CDR3 is TGCGCCAGCAGCTCAAGCGGGTACCAAGAGACCCAGTACTTC. V usage is TRBV5-1 and J usage is TRBJ2-5; a possible D gene is TRBD2 (6 bases). CDR3 length equals 14 residues. Looked up from germline, CDR1 is SGHRS and CDR2 is YFSETQ. Trimming removed 3 bases from V and 0 bases from J, with 9 bases in between.

The chain has TRBV28 and TRBJ1-2, with 7 bases matching TRBD1. The V segment lost 3 bases and the J segment 2 bases; nucleotides outside the gene matches: 3. Germline-derived CDR1 and CDR2 are MDHEN and SYDVKM. This CDR3 region has 14 residues. In DNA form, the CDR3 reads TGTGCCAGCAGTTTTCCGGGACAGAACTATGGCTACACCTTC. It encodes CASSFPGQNYGYTF.

The chain uses TRBV30 and TRBJ2-2, with 8 positions matching TRBD2. Germline lookup yields CDR1 GTSNPN and CDR2 SVGIG (reference sequence). The CDR3 extends over 19 amino acids. V lost 5 bases and J lost 0; bases outside the gene matches: 17. For the CDR3, the DNA is TGTGCCTGGGGGAGGGGTTCTACTAGCGGAGTTGCGAACACCGGGGAGCTGTTTTTT. Its translation is CAWGRGSTSGVANTGELFF.

The V and J genes are TRBV7-8 and TRBJ2-1; D unresolved. Trimming shortened V by 0 bases and J by 4 bases, and 10 bases separated the two germline ends. The V gene's germline CDR1 is SGHVS and CDR2 FQNEAQ. The CDR3 has 15 residues. CDR3 sequence reads: CASSLAEVGYNEQFF. The DNA for the CDR3 is TGTGCCAGCAGCTTAGCCGAGGTCGGGTACAATGAGCAGTTCTTC.

The chain carries TRBV6-2 or TRBV6-3 and TRBJ1-6; no clear D. Between the trimmed V and J ends, which lost 0 bases and 0 bases, there was a span of 6 bases. CDR1 is MNHEY, CDR2 SVGEGT, per germline. This CDR3 has 16 residues. CDR3 sequence: CASSYSGNSYNSPLHF. The CDR3 DNA reads as TGTGCCAGCAGTTACTCCGGGAACTCCTATAATTCACCCCTCCACTTT.

V is TRBV19 and J is TRBJ2-7; 8 nucleotides agree with TRBD1. The CDR3 length is 14 residues. The germline V gene encodes CDR1 LNHDA and CDR2 SQIVND (reference sequence). The junction had 4 bases not matched to a gene; V was cut back by 2 bases and J by 4 bases. The DNA of the CDR3 is TGTGCCAGTAGTATATGGAGACAGGGGTACGAGCAGTACTTC. It codes for CASSIWRQGYEQYF. Full variable domain (missing parts from reference TRBV19 and TRBJ2-7): DGGITQSPKYLFRKEGQNVTLSCEQNLNHDAMYWYRQDPGQGLRLIYYSQIVNDFQKGDIAEGYSVSREKKESFPLTVTSAQKNPTAFYLCASSIWRQGYEQYFGPGTRLTVT.

V is TRBV9 and J is TRBJ2-1, with D perhaps matching TRBD2 (6 bases). CDR1 SGDLS and CDR2 YYNGEE come from the germline V gene. This CDR3 contains 15 residues. Deletions cut 3 bases from V and 5 bases from J, with 15 bases between. The CDR3 here is CASSASGSGNNEQFF. The DNA for the CDR3 is TGTGCCAGCAGCGCCAGTGGTAGCGGAAACAATGAGCAGTTCTTC.

This clone appeared a single time. This rearrangement joins TRBV5-1 to TRBJ2-3; perhaps TRBD1 as D (6 bases). V lost 6 bases and J lost 2, with 10 bases in between. Per the germline V gene, CDR1 is SGHRS and CDR2 is YFSETQ. This CDR3 has 13 amino acids. The CDR3 spells CASTQGYTDTQYF. The CDR3 coding sequence is TGCGCCAGCACTCAGGGGTACACAGATACGCAGTATTTT.

The chain combines TRBV6-1 with TRBJ1-5, with 8 bases that match TRBD1. Germline V CDR1 and CDR2: MNHNS, SASEGT. The CDR3 is 18 amino acids. With 4 bases clipped from V and 4 bases from J, the junction kept 15 bases outside the gene matches. The DNA of the CDR3 is TGTGCCAGCAGTGGTGACAGGGGCGTGGATGGTGGAAATCAGCCCCAGCATTTT. It translates to CASSGDRGVDGGNQPQHF.